The table lists the clone carrying this T cell receptor beta chain with a count of one. Antigen specificity is unknown. PCR employed 60 Vbeta and 13 Jbeta primers. Produced via immunoSEQ multiplex PCR; TCRdb's table is partial and in-frame only. The sample shows around 230,000 clones, roughly 81% of them seen only once. After removal of 10 bases from V and 4 bases from J, the junction contained 12 bases not matched to a gene. Germline V gene sequence: CDR1 LNHDA, CDR2 SQIVND (reference sequence). The CDR3 extends over 14 amino acids. These data come from a study of cytomegalovirus exposure and HLA in healthy donors. Study-level points and caveats: Another analysis was done later, and it associated 16,951 TCR beta sequences with HLA alleles at 0.05 false discovery rate. A prior analysis recorded that most TCR beta V segments were productive about 87% or about 30% of the time.

The chain combines TRBV19 with TRBJ2-7, with TRBD1 matching 8 bases. This clonotype was obtained from a girl aged 2 to 10 in good health and CMV-seronegative. The sample comprised PBMCs. CDR3 region: CATKKGQGPYEQYF. CDR3 DNA: TGTGCCACAAAAAAAGGACAGGGACCGTACGAGCAGTACTTC.